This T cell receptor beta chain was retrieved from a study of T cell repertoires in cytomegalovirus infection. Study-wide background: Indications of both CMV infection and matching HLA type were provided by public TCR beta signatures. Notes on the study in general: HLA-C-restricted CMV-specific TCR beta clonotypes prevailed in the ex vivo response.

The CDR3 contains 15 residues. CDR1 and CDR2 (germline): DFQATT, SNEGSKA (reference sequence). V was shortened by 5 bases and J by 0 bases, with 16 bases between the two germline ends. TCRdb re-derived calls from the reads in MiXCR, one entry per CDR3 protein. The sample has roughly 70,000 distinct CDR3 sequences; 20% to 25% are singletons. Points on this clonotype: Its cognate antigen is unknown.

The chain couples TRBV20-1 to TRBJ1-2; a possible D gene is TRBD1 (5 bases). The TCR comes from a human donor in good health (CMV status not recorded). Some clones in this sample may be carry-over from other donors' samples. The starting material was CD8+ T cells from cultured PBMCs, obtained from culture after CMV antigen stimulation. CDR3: CSALRGEATNYGYTF. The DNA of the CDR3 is TGCAGTGCTTTAAGAGGGGAAGCGACTAACTATGGCTACACCTTC.